The present TCR beta chain was sequenced within a study of blood T cell repertoires in COVID-19. Per germline, CDR1 SGHDN and CDR2 FVKESK. The CDR3 is 13 residues long. The ends were cut back, 6 bases at V and 7 bases at J, with 15 bases in the middle. The assay was immunoSEQ multiplex PCR, and TCRdb's table has in-frame clones only and misses some. The table lists around 170,000 clones, roughly four fifths of them singletons. This receptor was identified in a woman aged 40-49 years with acute or convalescent COVID-19. Source material: peripheral blood. The chain carries TRBV14 and TRBJ2-5, with D tentatively TRBD2 (6 bases). The CDR3 DNA follows: TGTGCCAGCAGTCGGGTCCAGGGAGGGACCCAGTACTTC. Its translation: CASSRVQGGTQYF.